This T cell receptor beta chain came from a study of control samples from healthy donors and cancer patients. Trimming took 2 bases from V and 7 from J, leaving 12 bases between them. The germline V gene encodes CDR1 SQVTM and CDR2 ANQGSEA. The CDR3 covers 13 residues. Only in-frame clones appear in the TCRdb table, and some are missing; sequencing was by immunoSEQ multiplex PCR. The sample holds some 140,000 clones, roughly 92% seen once. This chain connects TRBV29-1 to TRBJ2-1; the D is unclear. This clonotype was obtained from a man between 25 and 39 years old in good health. The sequenced sample was blood. CDR3 residues: CSVERWVPNEQFF. CDR3 coding DNA: TGCAGCGTTGAAAGGTGGGTGCCAAATGAGCAGTTCTTC.